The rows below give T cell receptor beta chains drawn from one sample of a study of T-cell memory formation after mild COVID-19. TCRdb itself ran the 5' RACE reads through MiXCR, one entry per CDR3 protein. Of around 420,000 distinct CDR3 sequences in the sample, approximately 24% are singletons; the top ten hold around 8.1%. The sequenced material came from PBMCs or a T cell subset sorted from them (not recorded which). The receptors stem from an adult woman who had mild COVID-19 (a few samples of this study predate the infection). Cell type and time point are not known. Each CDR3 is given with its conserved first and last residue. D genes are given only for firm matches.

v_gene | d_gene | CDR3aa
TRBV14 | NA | CASSQGIRRTNYEQYF
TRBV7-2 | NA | CASSLAQKMNTEAFF
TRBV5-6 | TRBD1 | CASSFGTGGEQFF
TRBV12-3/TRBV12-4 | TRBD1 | CASSLAGTGRETQYF
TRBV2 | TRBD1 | CASSSDRVVTEAFF
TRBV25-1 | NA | CATRTDHSYEQYF
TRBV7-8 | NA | CASRQGASNQPQHF
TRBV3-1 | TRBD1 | CASSQEGGQGAGLAKNIQYF
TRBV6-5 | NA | CASSYLKYEKLFF
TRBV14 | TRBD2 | CASIRGRGSYNEQFF
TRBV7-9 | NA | CASSTGTHIGTEAFF
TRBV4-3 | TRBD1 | CASSQGQGASYEQYF
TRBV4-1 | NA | CASSRTQQGPYEQYF
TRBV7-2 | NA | CASSLEAGHYNEQFF
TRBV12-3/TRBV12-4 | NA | CASSFMSDYGYTF
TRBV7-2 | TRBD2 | CASSLLGLAFFYNSNTGELFF
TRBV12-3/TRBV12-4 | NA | CASKGERYEQYF
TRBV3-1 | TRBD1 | CASSQGRGLGSPLHF
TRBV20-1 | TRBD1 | CSARRPGQKTNQPQHF
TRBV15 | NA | CATSRVKGRASSGANVLTF
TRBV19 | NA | CASSVQGRDTQYF
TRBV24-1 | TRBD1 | CATSDTTGVNGYTF
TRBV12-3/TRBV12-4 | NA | CASSLSSEQYF
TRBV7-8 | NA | CASSPKRDRITGELFF
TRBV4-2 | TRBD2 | CASSQDPGLAGVNEQYF
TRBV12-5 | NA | CASGTNPKLSYEQYF
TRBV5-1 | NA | CASSLVWGLSYEQYF
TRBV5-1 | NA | CASSLDSRGTEAFF
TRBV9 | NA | CASSVGGAEAFF
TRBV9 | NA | CASSVLGHGANVLTF
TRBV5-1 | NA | CASSLEAGLGSSYNEQFF
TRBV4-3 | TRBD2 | CASSQTGDVGLAGPLNTQYF
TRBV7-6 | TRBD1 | CASSLVTGQYTGELFF
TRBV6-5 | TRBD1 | CASSYSFGTGGRKYF
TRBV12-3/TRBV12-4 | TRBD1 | CASSRNPGQGRQPQHF
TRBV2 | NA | CASSEILWQLVQNTEAFF
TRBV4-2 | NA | CASSQKLDYGYTF
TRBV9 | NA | CASSVEAVNTGELFF
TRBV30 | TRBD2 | CAWSAQLAGTDTQYF
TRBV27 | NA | CASSLTGRKIYEQYF
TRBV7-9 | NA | CASSAYGTSHEQYF
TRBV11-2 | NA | CASSPSRSYEQYF
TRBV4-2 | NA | CASSQEEGRGQFF
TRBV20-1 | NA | CSARVGDEQYF
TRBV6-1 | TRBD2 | CASTLATGPDTQYF
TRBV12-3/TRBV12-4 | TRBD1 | CASSWGQGRNIQYF
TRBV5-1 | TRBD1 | CASSEGQGSGLNTEAFF
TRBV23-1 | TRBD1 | CATSGTGTDGNQPQHF
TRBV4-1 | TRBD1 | CASSPGGRTNEKLFF
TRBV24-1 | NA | CATSETGGGEKLFF
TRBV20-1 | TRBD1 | CSAAGQGPVYAEAFF
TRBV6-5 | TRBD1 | CASSYPTGEAFF
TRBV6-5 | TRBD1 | CASRHRGQSNYGYTF